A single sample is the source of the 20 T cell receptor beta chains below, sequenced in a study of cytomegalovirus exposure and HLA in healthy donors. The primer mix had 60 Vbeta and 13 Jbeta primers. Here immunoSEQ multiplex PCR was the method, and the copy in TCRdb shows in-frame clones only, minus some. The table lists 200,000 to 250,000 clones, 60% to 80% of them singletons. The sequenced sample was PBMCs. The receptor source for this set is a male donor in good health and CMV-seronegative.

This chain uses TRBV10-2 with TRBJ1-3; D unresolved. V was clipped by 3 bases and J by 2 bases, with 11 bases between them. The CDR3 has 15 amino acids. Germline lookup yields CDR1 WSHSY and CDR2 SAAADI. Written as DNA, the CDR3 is TGCGCCAGCAGTGATCGGGAGAGGGCTGGAAACACCATATATTTT. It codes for CASSDRERAGNTIYF.

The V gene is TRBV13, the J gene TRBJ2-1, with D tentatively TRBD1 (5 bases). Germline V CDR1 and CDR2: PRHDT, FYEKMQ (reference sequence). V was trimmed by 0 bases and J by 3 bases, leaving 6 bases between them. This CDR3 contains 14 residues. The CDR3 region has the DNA TGTGCCAGCAGCTTAGGCAGGGACTACAATGAGCAGTTCTTC. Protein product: CASSLGRDYNEQFF. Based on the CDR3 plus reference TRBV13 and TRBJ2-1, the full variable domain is AAGVIQSPRHLIKEKRETATLKCYPIPRHDTVYWYQQGPGQDPQFLISFYEKMQSDKGSIPDRFSAQQFSDYHSELNMSSLELGDSALYFCASSLGRDYNEQFFGPGTRLTVL.

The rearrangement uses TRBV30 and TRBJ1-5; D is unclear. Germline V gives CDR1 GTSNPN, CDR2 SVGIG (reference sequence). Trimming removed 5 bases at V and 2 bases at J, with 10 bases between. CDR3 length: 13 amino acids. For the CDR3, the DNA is TGTGCCTGGTCCGCAGGCGGCAATCAGCCCCAGCATTTT. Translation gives CAWSAGGNQPQHF.

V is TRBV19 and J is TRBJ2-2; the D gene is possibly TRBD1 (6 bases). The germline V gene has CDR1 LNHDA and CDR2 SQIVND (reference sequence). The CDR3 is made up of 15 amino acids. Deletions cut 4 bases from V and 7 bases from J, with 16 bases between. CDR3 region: CASSSNQGIGGELFF. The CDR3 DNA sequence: TGTGCCAGTAGTAGTAATCAGGGGATAGGCGGGGAGCTGTTTTTT.

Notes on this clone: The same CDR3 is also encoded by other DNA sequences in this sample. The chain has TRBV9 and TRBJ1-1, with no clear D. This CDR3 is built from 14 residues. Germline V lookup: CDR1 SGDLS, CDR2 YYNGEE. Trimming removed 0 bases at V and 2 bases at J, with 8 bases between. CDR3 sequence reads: CASSVGGPNTEAFF. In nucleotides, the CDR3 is TGTGCCAGCAGCGTAGGAGGGCCTAACACTGAAGCTTTCTTT.

The DNA of the CDR3 is TGCGCCAGCAGCGGGCGACTAGCGGGAGTGGAAGAGACCCAGTACTTC. This gives the protein CASSGRLAGVEETQYF. This rearrangement joins TRBV4-1 to TRBJ2-5, with 12 bases fitting TRBD2. V lost 5 bases to trimming and J lost 3 bases; unmatched junction nucleotides: 7. The CDR3 length is 16 residues. Germline V gene sequence: CDR1 MGHRA, CDR2 YSYEKL.

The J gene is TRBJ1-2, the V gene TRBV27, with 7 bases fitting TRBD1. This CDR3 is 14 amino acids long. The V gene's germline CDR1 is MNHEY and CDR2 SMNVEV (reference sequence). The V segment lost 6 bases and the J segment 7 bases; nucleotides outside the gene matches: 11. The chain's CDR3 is CASRGMDRFGGYTF. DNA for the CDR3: TGTGCCAGCAGGGGGATGGACAGGTTCGGTGGCTACACCTTC.

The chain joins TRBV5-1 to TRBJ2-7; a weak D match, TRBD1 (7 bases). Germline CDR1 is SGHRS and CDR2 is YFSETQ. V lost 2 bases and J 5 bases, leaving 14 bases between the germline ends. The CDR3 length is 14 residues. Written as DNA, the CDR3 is TGCGCCAGCAGCTTTGGAGGGGGCGCCCACGAGCAGTACTTC. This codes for CASSFGGGAHEQYF.

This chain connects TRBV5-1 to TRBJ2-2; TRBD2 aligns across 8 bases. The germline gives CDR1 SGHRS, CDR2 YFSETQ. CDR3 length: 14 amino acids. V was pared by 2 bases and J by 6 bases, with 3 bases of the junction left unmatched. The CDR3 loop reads CASSFAGGSGELFF. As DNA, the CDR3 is TGCGCCAGCAGCTTCGCGGGAGGCTCCGGGGAGCTGTTTTTT.

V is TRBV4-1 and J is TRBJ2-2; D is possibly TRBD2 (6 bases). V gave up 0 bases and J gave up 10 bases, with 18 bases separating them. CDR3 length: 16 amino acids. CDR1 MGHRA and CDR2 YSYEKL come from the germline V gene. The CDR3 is CASSQDTSGTGEELFF. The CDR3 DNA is TGCGCCAGCAGCCAAGATACATCAGGGACGGGGGAGGAGCTGTTTTTT.

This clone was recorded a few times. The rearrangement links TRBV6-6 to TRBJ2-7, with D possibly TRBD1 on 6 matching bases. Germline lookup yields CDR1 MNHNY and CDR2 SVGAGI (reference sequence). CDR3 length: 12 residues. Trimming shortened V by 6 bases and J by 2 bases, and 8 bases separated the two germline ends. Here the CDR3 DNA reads TGTGCCAGCAGAGGGGGAGCCTACGAGCAGTACTTC. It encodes CASRGGAYEQYF.

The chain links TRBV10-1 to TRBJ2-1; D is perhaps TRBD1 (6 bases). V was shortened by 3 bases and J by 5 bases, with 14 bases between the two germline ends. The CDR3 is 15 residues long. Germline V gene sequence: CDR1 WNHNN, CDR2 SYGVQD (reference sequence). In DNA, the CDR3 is TGCGCCAGCAGTGATGTAGTCAGGGGCAACAATGAGCAGTTCTTC. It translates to CASSDVVRGNNEQFF.

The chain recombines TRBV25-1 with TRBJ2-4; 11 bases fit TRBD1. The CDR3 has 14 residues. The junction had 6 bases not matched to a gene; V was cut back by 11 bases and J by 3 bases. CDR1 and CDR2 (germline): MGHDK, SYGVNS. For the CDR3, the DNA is TGTGCCGCCGCCGGGACAGGGGGCAAAAACATTCAGTACTTC. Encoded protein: CAAAGTGGKNIQYF.

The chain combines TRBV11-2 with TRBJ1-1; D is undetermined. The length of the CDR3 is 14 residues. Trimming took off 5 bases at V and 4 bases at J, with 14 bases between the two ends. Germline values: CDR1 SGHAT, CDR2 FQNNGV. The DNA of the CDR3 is TGTGCCAGCAGCCTTGACATCTATCGCACTGAAGCTTTCTTT. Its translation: CASSLDIYRTEAFF.

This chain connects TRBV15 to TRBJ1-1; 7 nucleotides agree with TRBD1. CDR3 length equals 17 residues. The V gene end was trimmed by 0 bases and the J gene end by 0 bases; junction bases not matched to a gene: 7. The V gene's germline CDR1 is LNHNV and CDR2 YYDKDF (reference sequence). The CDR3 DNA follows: TGTGCCACCAGCAGAGATGAGGACAGGCCTATGAACACTGAAGCTTTCTTT. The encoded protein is CATSRDEDRPMNTEAFF.

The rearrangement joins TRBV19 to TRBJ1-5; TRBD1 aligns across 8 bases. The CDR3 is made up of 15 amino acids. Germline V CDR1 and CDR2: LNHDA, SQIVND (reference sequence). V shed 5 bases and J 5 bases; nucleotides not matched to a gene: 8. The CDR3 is CASSLGQGRDQPQHF. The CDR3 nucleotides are TGTGCCAGTAGTCTCGGACAGGGAAGGGATCAGCCCCAGCATTTT.

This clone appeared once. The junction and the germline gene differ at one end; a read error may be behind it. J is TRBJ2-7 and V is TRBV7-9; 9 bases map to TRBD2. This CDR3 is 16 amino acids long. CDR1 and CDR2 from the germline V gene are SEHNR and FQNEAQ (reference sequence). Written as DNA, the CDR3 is TGTTCCAGCAGCTTAGGGGGATCGGGACTAGCAGCCGAGCAGTACTTC. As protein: CSSSLGGSGLAAEQYF.

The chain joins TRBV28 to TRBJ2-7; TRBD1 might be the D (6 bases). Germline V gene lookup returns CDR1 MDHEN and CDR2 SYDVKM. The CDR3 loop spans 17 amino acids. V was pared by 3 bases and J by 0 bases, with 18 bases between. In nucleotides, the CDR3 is TGTGCCAGCAGTTTCCCCGCCCCAGGGGCCAGCTCCTACGAGCAGTACTTC. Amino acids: CASSFPAPGASSYEQYF.

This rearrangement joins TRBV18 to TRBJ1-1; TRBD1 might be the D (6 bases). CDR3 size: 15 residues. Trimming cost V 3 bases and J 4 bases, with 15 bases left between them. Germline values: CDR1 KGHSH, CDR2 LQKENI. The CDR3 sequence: CASSPSRGGGTEAFF. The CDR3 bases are TGTGCCAGCTCACCGTCCAGGGGAGGGGGCACTGAAGCTTTCTTT.

CDR3 sequence (DNA): TGCGCCAGCAACTCCAACTACGAGCAGTACTTC. This translates into CASNSNYEQYF. This rearrangement joins TRBV5-1 to TRBJ2-5; D is unclear. With the DNA end fitting TRBJ2-7 better, the J assignment may be wrong. The CDR3 is 11 residues long. Germline V gives CDR1 SGHRS, CDR2 YFSETQ.